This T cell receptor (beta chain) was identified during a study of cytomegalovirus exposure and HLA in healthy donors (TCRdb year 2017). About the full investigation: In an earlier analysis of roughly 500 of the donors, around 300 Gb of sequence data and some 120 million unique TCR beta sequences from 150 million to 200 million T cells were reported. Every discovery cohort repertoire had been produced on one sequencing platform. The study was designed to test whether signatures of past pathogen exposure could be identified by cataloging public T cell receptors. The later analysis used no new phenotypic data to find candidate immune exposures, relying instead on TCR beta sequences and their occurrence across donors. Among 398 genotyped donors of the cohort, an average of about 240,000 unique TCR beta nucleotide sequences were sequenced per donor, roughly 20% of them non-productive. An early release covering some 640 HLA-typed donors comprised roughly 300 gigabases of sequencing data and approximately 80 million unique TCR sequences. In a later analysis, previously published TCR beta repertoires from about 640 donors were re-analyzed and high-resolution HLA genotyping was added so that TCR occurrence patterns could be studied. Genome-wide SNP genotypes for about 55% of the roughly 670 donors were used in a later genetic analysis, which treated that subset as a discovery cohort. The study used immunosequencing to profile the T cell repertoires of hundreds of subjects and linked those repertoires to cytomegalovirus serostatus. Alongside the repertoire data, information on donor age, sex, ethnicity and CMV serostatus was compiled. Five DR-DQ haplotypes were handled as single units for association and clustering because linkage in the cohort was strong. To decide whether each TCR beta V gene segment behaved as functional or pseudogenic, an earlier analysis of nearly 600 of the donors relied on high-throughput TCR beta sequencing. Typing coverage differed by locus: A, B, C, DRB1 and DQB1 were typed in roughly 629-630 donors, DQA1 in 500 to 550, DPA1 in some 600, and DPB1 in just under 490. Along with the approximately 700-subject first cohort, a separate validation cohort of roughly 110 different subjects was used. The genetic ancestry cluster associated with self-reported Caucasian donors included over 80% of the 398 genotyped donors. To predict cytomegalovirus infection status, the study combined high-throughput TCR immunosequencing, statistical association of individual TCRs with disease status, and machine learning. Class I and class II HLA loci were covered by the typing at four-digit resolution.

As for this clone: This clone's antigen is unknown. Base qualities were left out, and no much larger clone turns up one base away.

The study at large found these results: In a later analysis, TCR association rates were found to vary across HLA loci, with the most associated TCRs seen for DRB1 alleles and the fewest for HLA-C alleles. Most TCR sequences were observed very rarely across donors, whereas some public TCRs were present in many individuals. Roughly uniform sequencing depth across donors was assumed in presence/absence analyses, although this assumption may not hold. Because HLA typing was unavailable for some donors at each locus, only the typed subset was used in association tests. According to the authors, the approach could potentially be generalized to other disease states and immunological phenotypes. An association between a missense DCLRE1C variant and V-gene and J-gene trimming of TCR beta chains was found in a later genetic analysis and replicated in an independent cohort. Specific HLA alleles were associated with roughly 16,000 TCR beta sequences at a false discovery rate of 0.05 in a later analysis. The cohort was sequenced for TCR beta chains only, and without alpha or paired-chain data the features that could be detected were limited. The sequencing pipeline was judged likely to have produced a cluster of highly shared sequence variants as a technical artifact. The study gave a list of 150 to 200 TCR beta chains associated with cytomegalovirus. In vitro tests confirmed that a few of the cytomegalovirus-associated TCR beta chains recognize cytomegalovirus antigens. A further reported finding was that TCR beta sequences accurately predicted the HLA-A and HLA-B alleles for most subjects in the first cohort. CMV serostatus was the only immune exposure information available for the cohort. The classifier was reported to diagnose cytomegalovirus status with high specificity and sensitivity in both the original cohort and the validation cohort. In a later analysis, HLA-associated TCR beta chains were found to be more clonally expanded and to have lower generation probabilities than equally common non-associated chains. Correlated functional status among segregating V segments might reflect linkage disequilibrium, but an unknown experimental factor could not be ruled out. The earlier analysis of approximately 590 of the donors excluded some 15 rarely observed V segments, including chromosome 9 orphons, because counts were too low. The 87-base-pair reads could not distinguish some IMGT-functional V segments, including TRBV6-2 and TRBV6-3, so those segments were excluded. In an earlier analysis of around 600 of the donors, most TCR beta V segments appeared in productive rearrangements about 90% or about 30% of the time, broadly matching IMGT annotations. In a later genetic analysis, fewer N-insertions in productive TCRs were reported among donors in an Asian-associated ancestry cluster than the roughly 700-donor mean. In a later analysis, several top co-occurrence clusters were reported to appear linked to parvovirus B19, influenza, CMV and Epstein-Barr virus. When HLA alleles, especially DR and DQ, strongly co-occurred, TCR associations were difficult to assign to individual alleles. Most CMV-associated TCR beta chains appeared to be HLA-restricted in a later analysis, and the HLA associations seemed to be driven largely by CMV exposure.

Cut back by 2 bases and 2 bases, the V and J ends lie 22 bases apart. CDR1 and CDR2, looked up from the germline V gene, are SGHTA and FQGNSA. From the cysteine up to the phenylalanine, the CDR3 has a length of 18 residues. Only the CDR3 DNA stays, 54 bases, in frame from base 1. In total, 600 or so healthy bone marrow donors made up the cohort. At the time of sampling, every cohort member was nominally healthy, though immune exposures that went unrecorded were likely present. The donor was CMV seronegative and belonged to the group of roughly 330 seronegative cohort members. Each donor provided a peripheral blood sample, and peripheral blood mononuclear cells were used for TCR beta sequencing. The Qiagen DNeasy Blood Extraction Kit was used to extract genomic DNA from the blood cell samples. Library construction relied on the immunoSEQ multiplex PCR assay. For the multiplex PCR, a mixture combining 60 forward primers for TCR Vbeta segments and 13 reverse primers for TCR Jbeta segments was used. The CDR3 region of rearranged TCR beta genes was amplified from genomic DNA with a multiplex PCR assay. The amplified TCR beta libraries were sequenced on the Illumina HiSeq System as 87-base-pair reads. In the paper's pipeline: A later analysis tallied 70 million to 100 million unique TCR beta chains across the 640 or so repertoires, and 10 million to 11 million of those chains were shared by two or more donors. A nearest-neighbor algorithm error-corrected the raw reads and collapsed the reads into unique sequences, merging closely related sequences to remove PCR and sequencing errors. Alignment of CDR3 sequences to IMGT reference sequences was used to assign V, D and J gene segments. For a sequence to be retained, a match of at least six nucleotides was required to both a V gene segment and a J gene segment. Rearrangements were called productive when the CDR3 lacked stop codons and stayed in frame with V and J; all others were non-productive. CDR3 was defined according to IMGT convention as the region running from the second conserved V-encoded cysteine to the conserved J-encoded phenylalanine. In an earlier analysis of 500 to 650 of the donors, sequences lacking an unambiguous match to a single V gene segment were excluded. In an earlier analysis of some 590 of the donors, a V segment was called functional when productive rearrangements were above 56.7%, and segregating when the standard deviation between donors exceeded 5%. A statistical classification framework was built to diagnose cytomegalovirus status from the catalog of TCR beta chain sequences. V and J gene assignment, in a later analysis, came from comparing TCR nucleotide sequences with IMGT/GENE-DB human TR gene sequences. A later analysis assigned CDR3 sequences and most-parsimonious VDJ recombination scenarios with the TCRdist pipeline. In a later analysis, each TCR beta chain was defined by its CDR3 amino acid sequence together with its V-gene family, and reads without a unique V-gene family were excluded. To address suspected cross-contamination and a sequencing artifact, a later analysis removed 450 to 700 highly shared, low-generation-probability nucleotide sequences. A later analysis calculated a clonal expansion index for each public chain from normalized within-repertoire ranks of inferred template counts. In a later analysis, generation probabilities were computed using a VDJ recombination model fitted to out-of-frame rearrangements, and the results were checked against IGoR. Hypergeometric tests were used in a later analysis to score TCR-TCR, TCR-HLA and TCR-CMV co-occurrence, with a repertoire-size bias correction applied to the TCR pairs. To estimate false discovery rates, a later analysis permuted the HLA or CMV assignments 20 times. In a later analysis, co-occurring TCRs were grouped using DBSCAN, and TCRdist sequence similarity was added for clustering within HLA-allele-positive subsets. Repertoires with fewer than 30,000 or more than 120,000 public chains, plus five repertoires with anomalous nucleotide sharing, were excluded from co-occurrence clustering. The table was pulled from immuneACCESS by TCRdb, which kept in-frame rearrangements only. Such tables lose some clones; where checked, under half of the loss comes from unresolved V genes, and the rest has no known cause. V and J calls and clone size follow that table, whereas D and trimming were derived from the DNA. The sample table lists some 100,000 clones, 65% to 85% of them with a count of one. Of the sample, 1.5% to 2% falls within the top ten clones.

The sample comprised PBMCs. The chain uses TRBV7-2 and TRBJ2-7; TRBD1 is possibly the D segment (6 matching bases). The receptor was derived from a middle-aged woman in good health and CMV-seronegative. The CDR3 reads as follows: CASSLYGGTSLAAYEQYF. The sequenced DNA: TGTGCCAGCAGCTTATATGGTGGGACATCCCTAGCAGCCTACGAGCAGTACTTC.